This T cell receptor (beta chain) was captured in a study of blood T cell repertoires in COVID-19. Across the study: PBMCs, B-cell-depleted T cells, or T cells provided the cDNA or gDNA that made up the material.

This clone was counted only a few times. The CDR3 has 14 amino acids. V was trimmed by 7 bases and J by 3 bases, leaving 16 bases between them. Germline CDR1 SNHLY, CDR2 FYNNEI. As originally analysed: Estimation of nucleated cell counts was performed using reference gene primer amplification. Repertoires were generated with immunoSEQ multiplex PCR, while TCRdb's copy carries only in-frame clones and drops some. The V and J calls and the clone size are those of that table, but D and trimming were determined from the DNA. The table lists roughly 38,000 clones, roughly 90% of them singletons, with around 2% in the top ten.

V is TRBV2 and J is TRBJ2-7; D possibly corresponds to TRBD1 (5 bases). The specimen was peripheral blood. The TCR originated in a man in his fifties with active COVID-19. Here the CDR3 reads CASTTGAGIYEQYF. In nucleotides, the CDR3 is TGTGCCAGCACCACTGGGGCAGGGATCTACGAGCAGTACTTC.